These 6 T cell receptor beta chains share one sample of origin, sequenced in a study of blood T cell repertoires in COVID-19. TCRdb's table, derived via immunoSEQ multiplex PCR, lists solely in-frame clones and lacks some. The repertoire holds around 120,000 clones, about 89% seen once, with just under 30% in the top ten. The sequenced sample consisted of peripheral blood. The receptors shown here come from a woman in her sixties or seventies with acute or convalescent COVID-19.

This chain links TRBV7-2 with TRBJ1-6; TRBD1 matches 11 bases. The V gene end was trimmed by 3 bases and the J gene end by 8 bases; junction bases not matched to a gene: 6. CDR1 is SGHTA, CDR2 FQGNSA, per germline. The CDR3 contains 16 residues. Here the CDR3 reads CASSFTWTGGHSPLHF. CDR3 DNA sequence: TGTGCCAGCAGCTTCACCTGGACAGGGGGCCATTCACCCCTCCACTTT.

This clone was seen only once. The chain is built from TRBV5-4 and TRBJ2-5, with TRBD1 as a possible D gene (6 bases). The CDR3 length is 14 residues. Trimming took 1 base from V and 3 from J, leaving 10 bases between them. The germline CDR1 and CDR2 sequences are SGHNT and YYREEE (reference sequence). CDR3 sequence (DNA): TGTGCCAGCAGCTTGCAGGGGTCGAAAGAGACCCAGTACTTC. Encoded protein: CASSLQGSKETQYF.

V usage is TRBV11-2 and J usage is TRBJ1-6; 9 bases line up with TRBD1. The CDR3 has 17 residues. Germline V CDR1 and CDR2: SGHAT, FQNNGV. J gave up 11 bases and V 5 bases, and 16 bases lay outside the gene matches. DNA of the CDR3: TGTGCCAGCAGCATGAACCCCGGGACAGGGTGGAACCCACCCCTCCACTTT. This translates into CASSMNPGTGWNPPLHF.

This clone has a single count. The rearrangement uses TRBV6-5 and TRBJ1-1; possibly TRBD1 for D (5 bases). The V gene lost 7 bases and the J gene lost 6 bases, with 18 bases spanning the gap. The CDR3 length is 14 residues. Germline V gives CDR1 MNHEY, CDR2 SVGAGI. The CDR3 bases are TGTGCCAGCAATATAGGGACTCCCTTTGCTGAAGCTTTCTTT. Protein: CASNIGTPFAEAFF.

The V and J genes are TRBV12-3 or TRBV12-4 and TRBJ1-2; weak D call: TRBD1 (5 bases). V gave up 3 bases and J gave up 4 bases, with 9 bases separating them. This CDR3 is built from 13 residues. The CDR3 DNA sequence: TGTGCCAGCAGTTTTTTTGGGGCCTATGGCTACACCTTC. Its translation: CASSFFGAYGYTF.

The chain uses TRBV6-5 and TRBJ2-1; 8 bases map to TRBD2. This CDR3 spans 13 amino acids. The V gene end was trimmed by 9 bases and the J gene end by 0 bases; junction bases not matched to a gene: 1. The germline CDR1 and CDR2 sequences are MNHEY and SVGAGI. CDR3 DNA: TGTGCCAGTAGCGGGGACTCCTACAATGAGCAGTTCTTC. This encodes CASSGDSYNEQFF.